This T cell receptor (beta chain) was recorded in a study of blood T cell repertoires in COVID-19. Study summary: Collection of acute and convalescent COVID-19 samples took place in the United States, Italy and Spain. The cDNA or gDNA used as material had been derived from T cells, B-cell-depleted T cells, or PBMCs.

The Seattle site enrolled patients during active infection and followed them longitudinally. The length of the CDR3 is 13 residues. Germline values: CDR1 DFQATT, CDR2 SNEGSKA (reference sequence). The germline V and J ends were trimmed by 3 bases and 6 bases, with 14 bases remaining between them. Methods used by the authors: Estimation of nucleated cell counts was performed using reference gene primer amplification. TCRdb's table, derived via immunoSEQ multiplex PCR, lists solely in-frame clones and lacks some. That table gives V, J and clone size, and the DNA gave D and trimming. The table lists a few hundred thousand clones, almost 90% of them singletons.

The sequence came from a woman aged 55-69 years with COVID-19, enrolled during active disease. The V call is TRBV20-1, the J call TRBJ1-1; no clear D gene. The sequenced material came from peripheral blood. CDR3 nucleotides: TGCAGTGCTAGTGCGGGTAGCGGGCCTGAAGCTTTCTTT. Translating gives CSASAGSGPEAFF.